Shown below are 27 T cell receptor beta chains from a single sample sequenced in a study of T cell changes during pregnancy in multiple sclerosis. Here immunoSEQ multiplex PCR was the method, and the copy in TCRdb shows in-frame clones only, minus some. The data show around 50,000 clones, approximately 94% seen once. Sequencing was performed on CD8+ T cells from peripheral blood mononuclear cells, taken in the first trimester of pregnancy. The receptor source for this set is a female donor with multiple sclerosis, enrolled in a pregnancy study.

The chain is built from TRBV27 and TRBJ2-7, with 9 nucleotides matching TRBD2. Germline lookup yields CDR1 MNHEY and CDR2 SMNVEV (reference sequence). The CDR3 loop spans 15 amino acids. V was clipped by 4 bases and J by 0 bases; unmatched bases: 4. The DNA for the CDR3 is TGTGCCAGCAGTTGGGCTAGCGGGGACTCCTACGAGCAGTACTTC. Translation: CASSWASGDSYEQYF.

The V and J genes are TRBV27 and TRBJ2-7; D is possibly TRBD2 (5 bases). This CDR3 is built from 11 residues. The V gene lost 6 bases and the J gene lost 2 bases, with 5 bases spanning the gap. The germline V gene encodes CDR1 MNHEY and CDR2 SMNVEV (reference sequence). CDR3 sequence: CASSGTYEQYF. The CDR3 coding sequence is TGTGCCAGCAGCGGGACCTACGAGCAGTACTTC.

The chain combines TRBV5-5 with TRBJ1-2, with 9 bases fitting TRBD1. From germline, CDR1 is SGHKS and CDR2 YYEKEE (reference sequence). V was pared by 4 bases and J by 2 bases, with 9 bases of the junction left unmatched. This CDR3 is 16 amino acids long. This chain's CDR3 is CASSILTGGRNYGYTF. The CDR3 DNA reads TGTGCCAGCAGCATATTAACAGGGGGCAGAAACTATGGCTACACCTTC. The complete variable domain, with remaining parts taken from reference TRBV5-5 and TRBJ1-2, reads DAGVTQSPTHLIKTRGQQVTLRCSPISGHKSVSWYQQVLGQGPQFIFQYYEKEERGRGNFPDRFSARQFPNYSSELNVNALLLGDSALYLCASSILTGGRNYGYTFGSGTRLTVV.

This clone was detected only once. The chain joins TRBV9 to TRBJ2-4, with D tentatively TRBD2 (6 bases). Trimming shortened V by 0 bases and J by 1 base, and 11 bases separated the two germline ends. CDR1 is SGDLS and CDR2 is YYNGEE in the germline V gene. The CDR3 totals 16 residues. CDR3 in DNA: TGTGCCAGCAGCGTAGGGGGGGACGGGGCCAAAAACATTCAGTACTTC. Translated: CASSVGGDGAKNIQYF.

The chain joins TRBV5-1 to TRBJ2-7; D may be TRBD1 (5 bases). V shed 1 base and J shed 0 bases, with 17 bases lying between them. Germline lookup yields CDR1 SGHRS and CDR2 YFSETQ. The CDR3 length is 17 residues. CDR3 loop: CASSLSHWGPSSYEQYF. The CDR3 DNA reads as TGCGCCAGCAGCTTGTCTCATTGGGGCCCGAGCTCCTACGAGCAGTACTTC.

The CDR3 sequence: CASSFSLDSNNEQFF. Here the CDR3 DNA reads TGTGCCAGCAGCTTCTCCCTGGACAGTAACAATGAGCAGTTCTTC. V usage is TRBV7-9 and J usage is TRBJ2-1; possibly TRBD1 for D (6 bases). Trimming removed 3 bases at V and 5 bases at J, with 14 bases between. The CDR3 extends over 15 amino acids. CDR1 is SEHNR and CDR2 is FQNEAQ in the germline V gene (reference sequence).

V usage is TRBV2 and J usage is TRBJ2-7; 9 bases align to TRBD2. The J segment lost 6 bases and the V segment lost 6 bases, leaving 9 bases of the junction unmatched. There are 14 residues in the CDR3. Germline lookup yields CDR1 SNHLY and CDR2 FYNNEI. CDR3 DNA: TGTGCCAGCAGCCGGGCGGGAGGGCCGGTCGAGCAGTACTTC. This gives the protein CASSRAGGPVEQYF.

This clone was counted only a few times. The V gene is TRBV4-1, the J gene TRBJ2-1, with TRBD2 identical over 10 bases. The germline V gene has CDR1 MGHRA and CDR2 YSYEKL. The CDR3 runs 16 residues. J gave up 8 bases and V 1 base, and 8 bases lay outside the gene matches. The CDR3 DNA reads TGCGCCAGCAGCCAAGCAACTAGCGGGAATGTCGATGAGCAGTTCTTC. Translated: CASSQATSGNVDEQFF.

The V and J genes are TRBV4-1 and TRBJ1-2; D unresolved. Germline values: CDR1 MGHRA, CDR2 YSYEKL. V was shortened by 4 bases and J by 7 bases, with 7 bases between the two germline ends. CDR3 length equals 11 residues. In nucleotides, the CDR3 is TGCGCCAGCAGCCCTGGCCGTGGCTACACCTTC. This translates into CASSPGRGYTF.

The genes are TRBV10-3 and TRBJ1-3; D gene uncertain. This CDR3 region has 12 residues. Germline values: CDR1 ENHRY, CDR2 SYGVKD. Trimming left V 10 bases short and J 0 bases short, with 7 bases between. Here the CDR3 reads CATESSGNTIYF. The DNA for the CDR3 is TGTGCCACGGAGAGCTCTGGAAACACCATATATTTT.

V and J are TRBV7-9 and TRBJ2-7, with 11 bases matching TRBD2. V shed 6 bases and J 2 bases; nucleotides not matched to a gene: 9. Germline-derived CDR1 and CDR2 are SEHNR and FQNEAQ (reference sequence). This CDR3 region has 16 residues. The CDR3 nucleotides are TGTGCCAGCAGTAGCGGGAGGGCCATTAGGACCTACGAGCAGTACTTC. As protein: CASSSGRAIRTYEQYF.

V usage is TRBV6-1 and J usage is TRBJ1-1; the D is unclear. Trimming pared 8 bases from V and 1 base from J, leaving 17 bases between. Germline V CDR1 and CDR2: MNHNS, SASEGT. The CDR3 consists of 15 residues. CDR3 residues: CASGEGTWGNTEAFF. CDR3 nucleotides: TGTGCCAGCGGGGAGGGTACGTGGGGGAACACTGAAGCTTTCTTT.

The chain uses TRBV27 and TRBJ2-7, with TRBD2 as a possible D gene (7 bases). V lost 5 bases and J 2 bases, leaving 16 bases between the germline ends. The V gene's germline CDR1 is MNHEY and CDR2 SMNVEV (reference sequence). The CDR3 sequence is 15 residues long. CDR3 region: CASSLNGGLPYEQYF. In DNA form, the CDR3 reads TGTGCCAGCAGTCTCAACGGGGGGCTCCCCTACGAGCAGTACTTC.

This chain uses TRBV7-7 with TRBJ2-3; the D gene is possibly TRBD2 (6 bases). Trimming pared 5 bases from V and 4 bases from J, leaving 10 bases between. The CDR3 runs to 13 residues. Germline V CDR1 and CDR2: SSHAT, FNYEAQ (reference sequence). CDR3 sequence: CASSPTRADTQYF. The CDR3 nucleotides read TGTGCCAGCAGCCCGACTAGGGCAGATACGCAGTATTTT. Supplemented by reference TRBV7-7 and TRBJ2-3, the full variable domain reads GAGVSQSPRYKVTKRGQDVTLRCDPISSHATLYWYQQALGQGPEFLTYFNYEAQPDKSGLPSDRFSAERPEGSISTLTIQRTEQRDSAMYRCASSPTRADTQYFGPGTRLTVL.

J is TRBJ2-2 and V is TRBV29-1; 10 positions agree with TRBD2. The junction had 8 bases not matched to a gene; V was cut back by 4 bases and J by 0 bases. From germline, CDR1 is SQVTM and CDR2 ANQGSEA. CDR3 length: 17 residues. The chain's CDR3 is CSVGGVAGGPNTGELFF. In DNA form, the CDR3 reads TGCAGCGTTGGCGGTGTAGCGGGGGGTCCGAACACCGGGGAGCTGTTTTTT.

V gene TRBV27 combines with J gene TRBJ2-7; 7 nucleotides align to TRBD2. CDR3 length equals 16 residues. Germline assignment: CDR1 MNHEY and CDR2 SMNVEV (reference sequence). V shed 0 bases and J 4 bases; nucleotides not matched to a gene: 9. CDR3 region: CASSLSWREFPYEQYF. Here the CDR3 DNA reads TGTGCCAGCAGTTTATCGTGGCGGGAGTTCCCATACGAGCAGTACTTC.

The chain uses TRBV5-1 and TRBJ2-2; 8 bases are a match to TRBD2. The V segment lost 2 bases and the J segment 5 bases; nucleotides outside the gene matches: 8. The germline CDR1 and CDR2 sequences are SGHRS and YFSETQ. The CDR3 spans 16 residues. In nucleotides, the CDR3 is TGCGCCAGCAGCTTCCACCGGGGGGGCTGGACCGGGGAGCTGTTTTTT. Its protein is CASSFHRGGWTGELFF.

The CDR3 sequence is CSVEGGMSGNTIYF. The CDR3 DNA sequence: TGCAGCGTTGAAGGTGGTATGAGTGGAAACACCATATATTTT. The chain links TRBV29-1 to TRBJ1-3, with D hard to call. This CDR3 is 14 amino acids long. Germline V gene data show CDR1 as SQVTM and CDR2 as ANQGSEA. V was trimmed by 1 base and J by 3 bases, leaving 10 bases between them.

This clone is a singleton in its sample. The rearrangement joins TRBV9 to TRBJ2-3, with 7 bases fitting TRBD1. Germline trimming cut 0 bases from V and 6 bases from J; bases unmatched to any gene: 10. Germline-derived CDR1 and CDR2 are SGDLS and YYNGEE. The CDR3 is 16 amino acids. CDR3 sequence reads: CASSVAVSMTGDTQYF. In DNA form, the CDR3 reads TGTGCCAGCAGCGTAGCTGTGTCTATGACAGGGGATACGCAGTATTTT.

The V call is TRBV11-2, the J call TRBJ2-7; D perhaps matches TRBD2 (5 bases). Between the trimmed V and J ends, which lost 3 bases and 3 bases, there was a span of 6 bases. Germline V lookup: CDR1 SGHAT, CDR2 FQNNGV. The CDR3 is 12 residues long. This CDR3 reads CASSFEGYEQYF. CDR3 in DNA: TGTGCCAGCAGCTTCGAGGGCTACGAGCAGTACTTC.

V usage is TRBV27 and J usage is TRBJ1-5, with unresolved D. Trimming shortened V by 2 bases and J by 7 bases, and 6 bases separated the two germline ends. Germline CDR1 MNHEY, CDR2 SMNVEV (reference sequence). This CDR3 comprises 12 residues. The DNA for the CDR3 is TGTGCCAGCAGTTTACAGATGCAGCCCCAGCATTTT. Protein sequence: CASSLQMQPQHF.

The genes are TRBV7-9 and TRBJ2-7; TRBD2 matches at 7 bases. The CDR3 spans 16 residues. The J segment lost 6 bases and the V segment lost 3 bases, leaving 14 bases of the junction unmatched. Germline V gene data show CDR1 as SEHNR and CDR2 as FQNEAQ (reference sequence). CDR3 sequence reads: CASSFGSGGSGFEQYF. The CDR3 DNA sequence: TGTGCCAGCAGCTTCGGCTCCGGCGGGAGCGGCTTCGAGCAGTACTTC.

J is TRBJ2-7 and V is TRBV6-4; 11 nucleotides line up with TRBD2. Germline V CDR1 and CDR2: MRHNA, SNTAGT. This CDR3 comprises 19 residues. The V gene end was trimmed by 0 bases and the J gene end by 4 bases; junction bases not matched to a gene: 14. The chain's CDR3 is CASSDSIGTSGSPTYEQYF. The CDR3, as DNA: TGTGCCAGCAGTGACTCGATAGGAACTAGCGGGAGCCCCACGTACGAGCAGTACTTC.

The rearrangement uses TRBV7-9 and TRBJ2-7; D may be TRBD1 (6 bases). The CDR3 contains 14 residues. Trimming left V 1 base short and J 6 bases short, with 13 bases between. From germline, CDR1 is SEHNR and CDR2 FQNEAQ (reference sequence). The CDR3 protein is CASSLVLGDTEQYF. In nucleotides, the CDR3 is TGTGCCAGCAGCTTAGTATTGGGGGACACCGAGCAGTACTTC.

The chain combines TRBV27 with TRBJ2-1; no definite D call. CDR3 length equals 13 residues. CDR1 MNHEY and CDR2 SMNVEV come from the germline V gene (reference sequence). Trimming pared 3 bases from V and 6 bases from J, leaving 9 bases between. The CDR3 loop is CASSFLAGNEQFF. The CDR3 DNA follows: TGTGCCAGCAGTTTCTTGGCAGGCAATGAGCAGTTCTTC.

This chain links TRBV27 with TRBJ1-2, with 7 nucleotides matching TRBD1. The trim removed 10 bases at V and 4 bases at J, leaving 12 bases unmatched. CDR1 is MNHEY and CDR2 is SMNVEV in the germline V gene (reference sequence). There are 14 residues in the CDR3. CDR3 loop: CATQPTGQVYGYTF. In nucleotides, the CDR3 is TGTGCCACTCAGCCGACAGGGCAGGTCTATGGCTACACCTTC.

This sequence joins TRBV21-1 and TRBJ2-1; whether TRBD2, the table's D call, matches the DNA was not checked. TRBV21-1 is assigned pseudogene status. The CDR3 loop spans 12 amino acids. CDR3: CASSPRYNEQFF. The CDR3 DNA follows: TGTGCCAGCAGCCCTCGGTACAATGAGCAGTTCTTC.